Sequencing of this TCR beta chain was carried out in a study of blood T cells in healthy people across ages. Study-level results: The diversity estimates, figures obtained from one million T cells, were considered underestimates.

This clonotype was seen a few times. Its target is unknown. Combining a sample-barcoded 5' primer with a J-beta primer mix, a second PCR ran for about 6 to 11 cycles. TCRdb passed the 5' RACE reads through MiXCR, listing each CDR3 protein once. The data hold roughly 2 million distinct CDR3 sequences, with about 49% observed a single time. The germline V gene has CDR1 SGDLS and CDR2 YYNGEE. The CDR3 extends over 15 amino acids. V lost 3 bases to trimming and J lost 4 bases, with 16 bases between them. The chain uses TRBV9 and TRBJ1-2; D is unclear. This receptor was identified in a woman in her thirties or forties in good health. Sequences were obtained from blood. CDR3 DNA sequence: TGTGCCAGCAGCGGACAAGCAGGATTCTCCTATGGCTACACCTTC. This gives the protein CASSGQAGFSYGYTF. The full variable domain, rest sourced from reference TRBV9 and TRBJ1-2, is DSGVTQTPKHLITATGQRVTLRCSPRSGDLSVYWYQQSLDQGLQFLIQYYNGEERAKGNILERFSAQQFPDLHSELNLSSLELGDSALYFCASSGQAGFSYGYTFGSGTRLTVV.